These 27 T cell receptor beta chains were all obtained from the same sample, sequenced in a study of beta chain features in type 1 diabetes. Findings of the study overall: All four CD4+ subsets of Type 1 diabetes patients contained TCRB CDR3s that were moderately but significantly shorter.

cDNA synthesis used the whole RNA isolate, giving expressed TCRB sequences. Sequenced by immunoSEQ multiplex PCR; TCRdb stores in-frame clones only, minus some. Among roughly 150,000 clones listed, around 9% were seen once. Their target antigens are unknown. The specimen sequenced was central memory CD4+ T cells from blood. The receptors originated from a woman younger than 45 with type 1 diabetes.

This rearrangement joins TRBV19 to TRBJ1-1, with TRBD1 matching over 7 bases. The J segment lost 0 bases and the V segment lost 7 bases, leaving 5 bases of the junction unmatched. Germline V gives CDR1 LNHDA, CDR2 SQIVND (reference sequence). The length of the CDR3 is 14 residues. CDR3 nucleotides: TGTGCCAGTAAATCCAGGGGGATGAACACTGAAGCTTTCTTT. It is translated as CASKSRGMNTEAFF.

This clone was seen once. This rearrangement joins TRBV7-9 to TRBJ2-5; D might be TRBD2 (5 bases). V was shortened by 1 base and J by 14 bases, with 14 bases between the two germline ends. Germline CDR1 reads SEHNR; CDR2 reads FQNEAQ (reference sequence). CDR3 size: 12 residues. The CDR3 DNA sequence: TGTGCCAGCAGCTTAGGGGAGAACCGGGTATACTTC. Amino acids: CASSLGENRVYF.

The chain is built from TRBV7-3 and TRBJ1-1; perhaps TRBD1 as D (5 bases). The V gene's germline CDR1 is SGHTA and CDR2 FQGTGA. With 9 bases removed from V and 3 bases from J, the gap between germline ends came to 8 bases. This CDR3 has 11 amino acids. The CDR3 here is CASGQYTEAFF. In DNA form, the CDR3 reads TGTGCCAGTGGACAATACACTGAAGCTTTCTTT.

V and J are TRBV9 and TRBJ2-3; TRBD2 matches 10 bases. CDR1 and CDR2 from the germline V gene are SGDLS and YYNGEE. The CDR3 loop spans 14 amino acids. Trimming cost V 0 bases and J 8 bases; bases outside gene matches: 3. CDR3 protein: CASSVAPSGSTQYF. DNA for the CDR3: TGTGCCAGCAGCGTAGCCCCTAGCGGGAGTACGCAGTATTTT.

The gene calls are TRBV6-5 and TRBJ2-1, with 8 bases matching TRBD2. The CDR3 has 15 amino acids. Trimming removed 5 bases from V and 0 bases from J; junction bases left unmatched: 3. Germline values: CDR1 MNHEY, CDR2 SVGAGI. The CDR3 nucleotides are TGTGCCAGCAGTACCAGCGGGGGCTCCTACAATGAGCAGTTCTTC. Translation: CASSTSGGSYNEQFF.

This clone was picked up a small number of times. The rearrangement joins TRBV9 to TRBJ1-1; TRBD1 agrees at 12 bases. Germline V gene sequence: CDR1 SGDLS, CDR2 YYNGEE. This CDR3 region has 17 residues. Losses at the gene ends were 4 bases for V and 4 bases for J; bases not matched to a gene: 11. The CDR3 region has the DNA TGTGCCAGCAGCCCCACCGGGACAGGGGGCTGGTTCACTGAAGCTTTCTTT. Its translation is CASSPTGTGGWFTEAFF.

This clone turned up a few times. The V and J genes are TRBV4-1 and TRBJ2-2; the match to TRBD2 covers 15 bases. The CDR3 loop spans 18 amino acids. Germline V CDR1 and CDR2: MGHRA, YSYEKL. V was clipped by 4 bases and J by 1 base; unmatched bases: 4. The CDR3 spells CASSLKGLAGGNTGELFF. In DNA, the CDR3 is TGCGCCAGCAGCCTTAAGGGACTAGCGGGAGGGAACACCGGGGAGCTGTTTTTT.

The sample holds a few counts of this clone. V gene TRBV28 combines with J gene TRBJ2-7, with 13 bases identical to TRBD2. The trim removed 8 bases at V and 6 bases at J, leaving 7 bases unmatched. Germline lookup yields CDR1 MDHEN and CDR2 SYDVKM. This CDR3 is 14 amino acids long. CDR3 coding DNA: TGTGCCAGCCATCGGACTAGCGGGAGTGGCGAGCAGTACTTC. Protein: CASHRTSGSGEQYF.

The chain uses TRBV6-6 and TRBJ2-3; D is undetermined. In germline, CDR1 is MNHNY, CDR2 SVGAGI (reference sequence). This CDR3 comprises 14 residues. Trimming left V 10 bases short and J 3 bases short, with 17 bases between. CDR3 sequence: CATRDEKHTDTQYF. DNA for the CDR3: TGTGCCACCAGAGATGAGAAGCATACAGATACGCAGTATTTT.

This clone has a handful of counts. The V and J genes are TRBV5-1 and TRBJ2-3; 9 positions match TRBD1. CDR1 and CDR2 from the germline V gene are SGHRS and YFSETQ. V gave up 3 bases and J gave up 5 bases; unmatched junction bases: 7. The CDR3 spans 15 residues. In DNA, the CDR3 is TGCGCCAGCAGCTATGGGACAGGGCAGGAAGATACGCAGTATTTT. It codes for CASSYGTGQEDTQYF.

The J gene is TRBJ2-6, the V gene TRBV27; 7 bases align to TRBD1. Germline V CDR1 and CDR2: MNHEY, SMNVEV (reference sequence). V lost 4 bases and J lost 13; bases outside the gene matches: 10. The CDR3 length is 14 residues. CDR3 nucleotides: TGTGCCAGCAGTTCAAGACAGGGAAGGACAGTCCTGACTTTC. Translating gives CASSSRQGRTVLTF.

In its sample, this clone was seen a few times. The sample contains more than one DNA sequence encoding this CDR3. This chain uses TRBV20-1 with TRBJ1-2, with D hard to call. This CDR3 spans 11 amino acids. Trimming removed 3 bases from V and 4 bases from J, with 6 bases in between. Germline values: CDR1 DFQATT, CDR2 SNEGSKA (reference sequence). The CDR3 spells CSARVLYGYTF. DNA for the CDR3: TGCAGTGCTAGGGTACTCTATGGCTACACCTTC.

The chain is built from TRBV5-5 and TRBJ1-4; weak D call: TRBD1 (5 bases). Trimming shortened V by 2 bases and J by 8 bases, and 7 bases separated the two germline ends. This CDR3 has 12 amino acids. CDR1 is SGHKS, CDR2 YYEKEE, per germline (reference sequence). CDR3 amino acids: CASSFDREKLFF. The DNA for the CDR3 is TGTGCCAGCAGCTTTGACAGAGAAAAACTGTTTTTT.

There are a few counts of this clone. V is TRBV2 and J is TRBJ1-2; the D gene is possibly TRBD1 (5 bases). With 2 bases removed from V and 0 bases from J, the gap between germline ends came to 10 bases. The CDR3 covers 15 residues. Germline V lookup: CDR1 SNHLY, CDR2 FYNNEI. The CDR3 here is CASSELKGSNYGYTF. CDR3 nucleotide sequence: TGTGCCAGCAGTGAACTTAAGGGGTCTAACTATGGCTACACCTTC.

The V and J genes are TRBV5-1 and TRBJ2-1, with D possibly TRBD1 on 6 matching bases. Germline values: CDR1 SGHRS, CDR2 YFSETQ. The CDR3 is 15 residues long. V lost 6 bases and J lost 0, with 13 bases in between. CDR3 sequence (DNA): TGCGCCAGCACTTCCGGGACACGCTCCTACAATGAGCAGTTCTTC. As protein: CASTSGTRSYNEQFF. Full variable domain (missing parts from reference TRBV5-1 and TRBJ2-1): KAGVTQTPRYLIKTRGQQVTLSCSPISGHRSVSWYQQTPGQGLQFLFEYFSETQRNKGNFPGRFSGRQFSNSRSEMNVSTLELGDSALYLCASTSGTRSYNEQFFGPGTRLTVL.

The chain couples TRBV7-9 to TRBJ1-1; 7 bases are shared with TRBD1. This CDR3 contains 11 residues. With V trimmed by 3 bases and J by 11 bases, 3 bases remained unmatched. Per the germline V gene, CDR1 is SEHNR and CDR2 is FQNEAQ (reference sequence). CDR3 nucleotide sequence: TGTGCCAGCAGCTTCGACAGGGAGGCTTTCTTT. This gives the protein CASSFDREAFF.

The chain couples TRBV9 to TRBJ1-3; D unresolved. The CDR3 is made up of 15 amino acids. V lost 0 bases and J 3 bases, leaving 10 bases between the germline ends. Looked up from germline, CDR1 is SGDLS and CDR2 is YYNGEE. The CDR3 here is CASSVGWESGNTIYF. The CDR3 DNA is TGTGCCAGCAGCGTAGGCTGGGAGAGTGGAAACACCATATATTTT.

The J gene is TRBJ2-5, the V gene TRBV5-1; D may be TRBD1 (5 bases). Germline values: CDR1 SGHRS, CDR2 YFSETQ. V was cut by 4 bases and J by 4 bases, with 8 bases left in between. This CDR3 is built from 12 residues. The CDR3 DNA reads as TGCGCCAGCAGCCAGCAGGGAGAGACCCAGTACTTC. Residues: CASSQQGETQYF. Drawing the rest from reference TRBV5-1 and TRBJ2-5, the complete variable domain is KAGVTQTPRYLIKTRGQQVTLSCSPISGHRSVSWYQQTPGQGLQFLFEYFSETQRNKGNFPGRFSGRQFSNSRSEMNVSTLELGDSALYLCASSQQGETQYFGPGTRLLVL.

V and J are TRBV29-1 and TRBJ2-5; 7 bases are a match to TRBD1. Trimming at V came to 3 bases and at J to 3 bases, leaving 4 bases not matched to a gene. Germline loops: CDR1 SQVTM, CDR2 ANQGSEA. The CDR3 is made up of 13 amino acids. Here the CDR3 DNA reads TGCAGCGTTGATCGGCAGGGGGAAGAGACCCAGTACTTC. Translating gives CSVDRQGEETQYF.

The rearrangement joins TRBV19 to TRBJ2-1; TRBD2 matches at 8 bases. Unmatched junction bases numbered 7, after V lost 6 bases and J lost 3 bases. The V gene's germline CDR1 is LNHDA and CDR2 SQIVND (reference sequence). The CDR3 covers 15 residues. The CDR3 nucleotides read TGTGCCAGTAGCCCGGGACTAGGGGGCTACAATGAGCAGTTCTTC. This codes for CASSPGLGGYNEQFF.

The chain is built from TRBV7-9 and TRBJ1-2; 9 nucleotides line up with TRBD1. The V and J ends lost 5 bases and 5 bases, in that order; junction bases with no gene match: 6. The CDR3 loop spans 14 amino acids. Germline-derived CDR1 and CDR2 are SEHNR and FQNEAQ (reference sequence). Written as DNA, the CDR3 is TGTGCCAGCAGCCAACCGACAGGGGGGTATGGCTACACCTTC. Translated, it gives CASSQPTGGYGYTF.

This clone was observed a few times. CDR3 residues: CASSSGGGEAFF. CDR3 bases: TGTGCCAGCAGTTCAGGGGGAGGTGAAGCTTTCTTT. The chain is built from TRBV6-5 and TRBJ1-1; 7 nucleotides align to TRBD1. V gave up 4 bases and J gave up 7 bases; unmatched junction bases: 3. Germline V CDR1 and CDR2: MNHEY, SVGAGI. The CDR3 spans 12 residues.

A word on this clone: An end of the junction does not agree with germline; a read error may underlie this. V is TRBV7-7 and J is TRBJ2-1; 8 nucleotides match TRBD2. Germline CDR1 is SSHAT and CDR2 is FNYEAQ (reference sequence). The CDR3 covers 19 residues. CDR3: CASSLSCGRPPGRNNEQFF. DNA for the CDR3: TGTGCTAGCAGCTTAAGCTGCGGGAGGCCCCCAGGGAGAAACAATGAGCAGTTCTTC.

DNA of the CDR3: TGTGCCACCTCCGGGACAGGGACTGAAGCTTTCTTT. Residues: CATSGTGTEAFF. This chain uses TRBV5-4 with TRBJ1-1; 9 bases align to TRBD1. The germline gives CDR1 SGHNT, CDR2 YYREEE (reference sequence). The V and J ends lost 9 bases and 5 bases, in that order; junction bases with no gene match: 5. The CDR3 covers 12 residues.

This clone turned up a few times. The rearrangement uses TRBV27 and TRBJ2-7; 10 nucleotides match TRBD2. The CDR3 is 12 residues long. The trim removed 5 bases at V and 6 bases at J, leaving 1 base unmatched. CDR1 is MNHEY and CDR2 is SMNVEV in the germline V gene (reference sequence). CDR3 sequence reads: CASSRTSGEQYF. The CDR3 DNA reads TGTGCCAGCAGTCGGACTAGCGGCGAGCAGTACTTC.

In its sample, this clone was seen a few times. The chain has TRBV5-6 and TRBJ2-5; weak D call: TRBD1 (5 bases). V gave up 5 bases and J gave up 0 bases, with 17 bases separating them. CDR3 length: 16 residues. CDR1 is SGHDT, CDR2 YYEEEE, per germline. The CDR3, as DNA: TGTGCCAGCAGGGAAGGGGTAGCTAGAAACCAAGAGACCCAGTACTTC. It encodes CASREGVARNQETQYF.

The chain links TRBV30 to TRBJ1-2, with TRBD1 as a possible D gene (5 bases). The germline gives CDR1 GTSNPN, CDR2 SVGIG (reference sequence). V was trimmed by 2 bases and J by 4 bases, leaving 17 bases between them. The CDR3 has 15 residues. CDR3 nucleotides: TGTGCCTGGAGTATTTCACAGGTTAACGTCTATGGCTACACCTTC. Translated, it gives CAWSISQVNVYGYTF.